These T cell receptor beta chains were read from a single sample in a study of cytomegalovirus exposure and HLA in healthy donors. Repertoires were generated with immunoSEQ multiplex PCR, while TCRdb's copy carries only in-frame clones and drops some. The sample includes 75,000 to 100,000 clones, around 80% of them seen just once. Sequenced: PBMCs. The receptors shown here come from a man aged 25-45 years in good health and CMV-seronegative. The CDR3 runs from the conserved cysteine through the conserved F or W. The D gene is left open where the match is weak. Some rows have no size entry. The others give once, few or many, or a class for an expanded clone.

J	D	V	size	DNA	CDR3
TRBJ1-2	TRBD1	TRBV5-6	once	TGTGCCAGCAGCTTGGTACAGGGGAACTATGGCTACACCTTC	CASSLVQGNYGYTF
TRBJ1-2	TRBD1	TRBV2	few	TGTGCCAGCCATGGGACAGGGATCTATGGCTACACCTTC	CASHGTGIYGYTF
TRBJ1-6	NA	TRBV6-1	NA	TGTGCCAGCAGTGAAGCCACCCAGGGGAGTAATTCACCCCTCCACTTT	CASSEATQGSNSPLHF
TRBJ2-7	TRBD2	TRBV30	NA	TGTGCCTGGAGTTCTACCAGAGATTCGGGACTAGACTTC	CAWSSTRDSGLDF
TRBJ2-7	TRBD2	TRBV11-2	NA	TGTGCCAGCAGCTTAGAAGCGGGAGGCTTTTACGAGCAGTACTTC	CASSLEAGGFYEQYF
TRBJ1-4	TRBD1	TRBV4-3	few	TGCGCCAGCAGCTACGGGACAGGGGGGGATGAAAAACTGTTTTTT	CASSYGTGGDEKLFF
TRBJ2-1	TRBD2	TRBV18	NA	TGTGCCAGCTCACCACTAGCGGGAGGGGACAATGAGCAGTTCTTC	CASSPLAGGDNEQFF
TRBJ1-1	NA	TRBV6-5	NA	TGTGCCAGCAGTTCCGGCCTACTGCGGGCTTTCTTT	CASSSGLLRAFF
TRBJ2-2	TRBD1	TRBV4-1	once	TGCGCCAGCAGCCTAAAACAGGGGCCCGGGGAGCTGTTTTTT	CASSLKQGPGELFF
TRBJ1-1	TRBD1	TRBV10-3	NA	TGTGCCATCACCCCTCTGGGACAGACCGAAGCTTTCTTT	CAITPLGQTEAFF
TRBJ1-3	NA	TRBV7-6	few	TGTGCCAGCAGTGAGCGACAGGTCTCTGGAAACACCATATATTTT	CASSERQVSGNTIYF
TRBJ2-3	NA	TRBV6-1	NA	TGTGCCAGCAAACGTACAGAAACGAGCACAGATACGCAGTATTTT	CASKRTETSTDTQYF
TRBJ2-7	TRBD1	TRBV5-1	NA	TGCGCCAGCAGACCGGGACAGGGGAGAGACGAGCAGTACTTC	CASRPGQGRDEQYF
TRBJ2-3	NA	TRBV2	once	TGTGCCAGCCTACAAGGCTCGGAGAAGCCGGGGCAGTATTTT	CASLQGSEKPGQYF
TRBJ2-7	TRBD1	TRBV9	NA	TGTGCCAGCAGCGACCCACCGGGACAGGGGGCGATAAACTCCTACGAGCAGTACTTC	CASSDPPGQGAINSYEQYF
TRBJ2-2	NA	TRBV10-3	NA	TGTGCCATCAGTGAGTGGGAACAGGGGAACACCGGGGAGCTGTTTTTT	CAISEWEQGNTGELFF
TRBJ1-2	NA	TRBV25-1	NA	TGTGCCAGCAGTAATCTGGGGGGGGATGGCTACACCTTC	CASSNLGGDGYTF
TRBJ2-3	TRBD1	TRBV7-9	NA	TGTGCCAGCACCTTAGGGACAGGGACACACACAGATACGCAGTATTTT	CASTLGTGTHTDTQYF
TRBJ1-2	TRBD1	TRBV27	few	TGTGCCAGCAGTTCGTTGACAGGGGGTCATGATGGCTACACCTTC	CASSSLTGGHDGYTF
TRBJ2-5	NA	TRBV7-9	NA	TGTTCCAGCAGCATCAGAGGGGGGACCCAGTACTTC	CSSSIRGGTQYF
TRBJ1-2	NA	TRBV4-3	few	TGCGCCAGCAGCCAAGAATTAGTAATAGAGTCTAACTATGGCTACACCTTC	CASSQELVIESNYGYTF
TRBJ1-4	NA	TRBV19	NA	TGTGCCAGTAGTACCAGGAAGACAGCTAATGAAAAACTGTTTTTT	CASSTRKTANEKLFF
TRBJ2-6	NA	TRBV6-4	NA	TGTGCCAGCAGTGTTGAGGGCCAAAACTCTGGGGCCAACGTCCTGACTTTC	CASSVEGQNSGANVLTF
TRBJ2-1	TRBD1	TRBV19	NA	TGTGCCAGTAGGAAACAGGGGGCGGACTACAATGAGCAGTTCTTC	CASRKQGADYNEQFF
TRBJ1-5	NA	TRBV4-1	NA	TGCGCCAGCAGCCAAGATTTAATCCGGGAATTAGGGCAGCCCCAGCATTTT	CASSQDLIRELGQPQHF
TRBJ2-7	NA	TRBV7-9	NA	TGTGCCAGCAGCTCCCCTCACCTTGGACTATGGGGCGAGCAGTACTTC	CASSSPHLGLWGEQYF
TRBJ2-2	NA	TRBV5-1	once	TGCGCCAGCAACGAGGTCGCCGGGGCCGGGGAGCTGTTTTTT	CASNEVAGAGELFF
TRBJ2-7	TRBD1	TRBV2	once	TGTGCCAGCCGGGACAGCCTCTACGAGCAGTACTTC	CASRDSLYEQYF
TRBJ2-2	TRBD2	TRBV9	NA	TGTGCCAGCAGCGTAGAAGTCCGGACTAGCGGGCGTGGGGAGCTGTTTTTT	CASSVEVRTSGRGELFF
TRBJ2-1	NA	TRBV7-2	NA	TGTGCCAGCAGCTTTTATGACGGACTTTACAATGAGCAGTTCTTC	CASSFYDGLYNEQFF
TRBJ2-3	NA	TRBV4-1	few	TGCGCCAGCAGCCCCATGGCAGTTGCGGTTGTAATGGATACGCAGTATTTT	CASSPMAVAVVMDTQYF
TRBJ2-1	TRBD1	TRBV7-9	NA	TGTGCCAGCAGACCGACAGGGGGCGGCAATGAGCAGTTCTTC	CASRPTGGGNEQFF
TRBJ1-1	NA	TRBV5-1	once	TGCGCCAGCAGCTTGGAGTGGGGGCCAACTGAAGCTTTCTTT	CASSLEWGPTEAFF
TRBJ1-2	TRBD1	TRBV30	NA	TGTGCCTGGAGTCGGGACAGGGGTTCCTATGGCTACACCTTC	CAWSRDRGSYGYTF
TRBJ1-5	NA	TRBV7-2	NA	TGTGCCAGCAGTTCCACCCAGGCCAATCAGCCCCAGCATTTT	CASSSTQANQPQHF
TRBJ2-2	TRBD2	TRBV27	NA	TGTGCCAGCACCCCTAGCGGGGGAGAAAACACCGGGGAGCTGTTTTTT	CASTPSGGENTGELFF
TRBJ1-1	NA	TRBV28	NA	TGTGCCAGCAGTTTGTCCAGTGAAGCTTTCTTT	CASSLSSEAFF
TRBJ1-6	NA	TRBV6-5	NA	TGTGCCAGCGGGCGGGGGACATGGTTCGATTCACCCCTCCACTTT	CASGRGTWFDSPLHF
TRBJ1-2	NA	TRBV5-1	NA	TGCGCCAGCAGCTTGGGGCAGGCTGCCTATGGCTACACCTTC	CASSLGQAAYGYTF
TRBJ1-6	NA	TRBV7-6	once	TGTGCCAGCAGCCCTTACCCGGACTTTAATTCACCCCTCCACTTT	CASSPYPDFNSPLHF
TRBJ1-2	TRBD1	TRBV5-5	NA	TGTGCCAGCAGCCCCGGGACAGGGGTCGGCTACACCTTC	CASSPGTGVGYTF
TRBJ1-2	NA	TRBV30	NA	TGTGCCTGGAGTTCCCCAGTTTTCGACACCTTC	CAWSSPVFDTF
TRBJ2-7	NA	TRBV15	NA	TGTGCCACCAGCAGAGGATCGGGTTACGAGCAGTACTTC	CATSRGSGYEQYF
TRBJ2-7	TRBD1	TRBV5-1	NA	TGCGCCAGCAGCTTGGAGGGATACAGGGGAGACGAGCAGTACTTC	CASSLEGYRGDEQYF
TRBJ2-1	TRBD1	TRBV6-5	NA	TGTGCCAGCAGAGAGGACAGGGGCCTATACAATGAGCAGTTCTTC	CASREDRGLYNEQFF
TRBJ2-2	NA	TRBV6-5	NA	TGTGCCAGCAGTTACAATCGACAGACCGGGGAGCTGTTTTTT	CASSYNRQTGELFF
TRBJ1-2	NA	TRBV29-1	NA	TGCAGCGTTGGAATCAGTGACTATGGCTACACCTTC	CSVGISDYGYTF
TRBJ1-5	TRBD1	TRBV28	NA	TGTGCCAGCAGTTCTACAGGGGGCCAAGGTCAGCCCCAGCATTTT	CASSSTGGQGQPQHF
TRBJ1-1	NA	TRBV5-1	NA	TGCGCCAGCAGCCCCCGCGGGGGCACTGAAGCTTTCTTT	CASSPRGGTEAFF
TRBJ1-1	NA	TRBV9	NA	TGTGCCAGCAGCCCCGGGGGGGGTAACACTGAAGCTTTCTTT	CASSPGGGNTEAFF
TRBJ1-2	NA	TRBV30	NA	TGTGCCTGGACCCCTGGGGGGGGCGGCTATGGCTACACCTTC	CAWTPGGGGYGYTF
TRBJ1-3	NA	TRBV30	NA	TGTGCCTGGGGGGGCGGTGGAAACACCATATATTTT	CAWGGGGNTIYF